This TCR beta chain stems from a study of CD8 T cells in ankylosing spondylitis. Overall study results and limits: Clones linked to disease were reported to show significant enrichment in matched ankylosing spondylitis synovial fluid.

Each CDR3 protein gets one entry after TCRdb re-called the 5' RACE reads with MiXCR. The sample shows 150,000 or so distinct CDR3 sequences, under 35% of them seen only once. This clonotype was detected only a few times. The antigen is unknown. The CDR3 consists of 14 residues. Trimming removed 8 bases at V and 4 bases at J, with 16 bases between. The sample consisted of synovial fluid, either unsorted or a sorted T cell fraction (not recorded which). The chain is built from TRBV12-3 or TRBV12-4 and TRBJ2-3, with D possibly TRBD1 on 6 matching bases. The TCR originated in a male donor with ankylosing spondylitis. The CDR3 coding sequence is TGTGCCAGCGGGGGCCTTGATAGCCCAGATACGCAGTATTTT. It codes for CASGGLDSPDTQYF.